The clone carrying this TCR beta chain was counted only a few times. The antigen is unknown. The data were obtained in a study of T-cell reconstitution after alpha-beta-depleted transplantation in children. Whole-study results and caveats: Recipient T cells and thymic progenitors that survived gave rise to the high TCRbeta diversity observed at day 60 in some patients. Expanded graft clones numbering several hundred reportedly gave rise to alpha-beta T cells about two months after transplant. One year post-transplant, T-cell counts and diversity were largely derived from T cells produced anew.

The V gene's germline CDR1 is DFQATT and CDR2 SNEGSKA (reference sequence). J gave up 9 bases and V 5 bases, and 7 bases lay outside the gene matches. The CDR3 has 12 amino acids. Library preparation (for TCRbeta) was performed with unique molecular identifiers. MiXCR, applied by TCRdb to the PCR reads, yields one record per CDR3 protein. In the table there are fewer than 1 million distinct CDR3 sequences, under 20% of which are singletons. Source: PBMCs, mostly from graft donor cells, taken 360 days after TCRalphabeta/CD19-depleted stem cell transplant. V and J are TRBV20-1 and TRBJ2-1; 7 positions agree with TRBD2. The TCR comes from a male patient younger than 18 who had a stem cell transplant for acute lymphoblastic leukemia, so the T cells may come from the graft donor. The CDR3 DNA reads TGCAGTGCTTGGGGTGGGGGGGGTGAGCAGTTCTTC. Encoded protein: CSAWGGGGEQFF.